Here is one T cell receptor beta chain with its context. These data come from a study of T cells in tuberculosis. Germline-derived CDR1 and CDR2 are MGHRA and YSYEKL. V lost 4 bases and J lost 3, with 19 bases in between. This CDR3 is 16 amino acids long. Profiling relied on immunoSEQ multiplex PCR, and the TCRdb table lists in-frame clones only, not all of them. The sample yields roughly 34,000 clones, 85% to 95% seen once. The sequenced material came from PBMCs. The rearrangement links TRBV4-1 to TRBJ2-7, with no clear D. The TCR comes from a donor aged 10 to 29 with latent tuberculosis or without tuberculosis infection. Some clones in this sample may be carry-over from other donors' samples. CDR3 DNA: TGCGCCAGCAGCCCCTCTACTGAACCCGTTTACTACGAGCAGTACTTC. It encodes CASSPSTEPVYYEQYF.